The 10 T cell receptor beta chains listed next were all sequenced from one sample in a study of memory CD4+ T cells and cytomegalovirus serostatus. The sort gate was single viable CD3+CD4+CD8-CD45RO+ cells for memory CD4+ T cells. Produced via immunoSEQ multiplex PCR; TCRdb's table is partial and in-frame only. The sample has about 59,000 clones, around 80% seen once; the top ten hold 0.8% to 1.2%. Source material: memory CD4+ T cells from blood. Every receptor here comes from an adult in good health and CMV-seronegative.

The V call is TRBV27, the J call TRBJ2-7; 7 bases are a match to TRBD2. Germline CDR1 is MNHEY and CDR2 is SMNVEV (reference sequence). Trimming removed 2 bases from V and 0 bases from J; junction bases left unmatched: 4. The CDR3 consists of 15 residues. CDR3 sequence (DNA): TGTGCCAGCAGTTTAGGCGGGGGAATCTCCTACGAGCAGTACTTC. Translation gives CASSLGGGISYEQYF.

This clone has just a few counts. V gene TRBV7-9 combines with J gene TRBJ2-7; tentatively, D is TRBD1 (6 bases). CDR3 length equals 14 residues. V lost 5 bases, J lost 6 bases, and 17 bases lay in between. Germline V CDR1 and CDR2: SEHNR, FQNEAQ (reference sequence). CDR3 region: CASSTRDKPSEQYF. The CDR3, as DNA: TGTGCCAGCAGCACCCGGGACAAGCCCAGCGAGCAGTACTTC. Using reference TRBV7-9 and TRBJ2-7 for the parts outside the CDR3, the full variable domain is DTGVSQNPRHKITKRGQNVTFRCDPISEHNRLYWYRQTLGQGPEFLTYFQNEAQLEKSRLLSDRFSAERPKGSFSTLEIQRTEQGDSAMYLCASSTRDKPSEQYFGPGTRLTVT.

This clone was found a few times. The CDR3 DNA follows: TGTGCCAGCAGTGTCAAGTCGGGAAGCAATCAGCCCCAGCATTTT. It specifies CASSVKSGSNQPQHF. The rearrangement links TRBV6-1 to TRBJ1-5; no reliable D call. Deletions cut 4 bases from V and 1 base from J, with 11 bases between. Germline V gene data show CDR1 as MNHNS and CDR2 as SASEGT. The CDR3 length is 15 residues.

This chain links TRBV9 with TRBJ1-4, with D unresolved. The CDR3 consists of 15 residues. Per the germline V gene, CDR1 is SGDLS and CDR2 is YYNGEE. Trimming shortened V by 4 bases and J by 0 bases, and 10 bases separated the two germline ends. The CDR3 reads CASSQADATNEKLFF. CDR3 nucleotides: TGTGCCAGCAGCCAGGCGGATGCAACTAATGAAAAACTGTTTTTT. The full variable domain, completed using reference TRBV9 and TRBJ1-4, is DSGVTQTPKHLITATGQRVTLRCSPRSGDLSVYWYQQSLDQGLQFLIQYYNGEERAKGNILERFSAQQFPDLHSELNLSSLELGDSALYFCASSQADATNEKLFFGSGTQLSVL.

The chain couples TRBV28 to TRBJ2-1; TRBD2 might be the D (6 bases). V was shortened by 3 bases and J by 2 bases, with 11 bases between the two germline ends. The CDR3 totals 15 residues. Germline V lookup: CDR1 MDHEN, CDR2 SYDVKM. The chain's CDR3 is CASSFGGFTYNEQFF. CDR3 nucleotide sequence: TGTGCCAGCAGTTTTGGAGGGTTTACCTACAATGAGCAGTTCTTC.

V and J are TRBV6-1 and TRBJ1-5; D unresolved. CDR1 and CDR2 from the germline V gene are MNHNS and SASEGT. V was pared by 5 bases and J by 0 bases, with 8 bases between. The CDR3 has 14 amino acids. As DNA, the CDR3 is TGTGCCAGCAGTCAGACTAATAGCAATCAGCCCCAGCATTTT. Amino acids: CASSQTNSNQPQHF.

The rearrangement uses TRBV18 and TRBJ1-2; possibly TRBD1 for D (5 bases). The CDR3 has 18 residues. Trimming stripped 3 bases from V and 0 bases from J, with 20 bases between. The V gene's germline CDR1 is KGHSH and CDR2 LQKENI. The CDR3 nucleotides are TGTGCCAGCTCACCCTCCGGGACGGCCGCTAACGCTAACTATGGCTACACCTTC. Residues: CASSPSGTAANANYGYTF.

V is TRBV5-6 and J is TRBJ2-5, with 7 nucleotides matching TRBD2. Unmatched junction bases numbered 3, after V lost 2 bases and J lost 5 bases. CDR3 length: 13 amino acids. CDR1 and CDR2 from the germline V gene are SGHDT and YYEEEE. CDR3 in amino acids: CASSLRGGETQYF. The CDR3 DNA reads TGTGCCAGCAGCTTACGGGGAGGGGAGACCCAGTACTTC.

The table lists this clone with a count of one. CDR3 in DNA: TGTGCCAGCAGTGAAGAAGGCGGCAGGTACTCCTACAATGAGCAGTTCTTC. This sequence encodes CASSEEGGRYSYNEQFF. The chain has TRBV6-1 and TRBJ2-1, with no clear D. This CDR3 is built from 17 residues. Germline lookup yields CDR1 MNHNS and CDR2 SASEGT. V was clipped by 1 base and J by 0 bases, with 13 bases between them.

This chain uses TRBV5-6 with TRBJ2-7; 8 bases line up with TRBD1. The CDR3 is 14 residues long. Germline lookup yields CDR1 SGHDT and CDR2 YYEEEE. The ends lost 4 bases at V and 5 bases at J; junction bases unmatched: 8. The CDR3 DNA sequence: TGTGCCAGCAGCCTTCGGACAGGGTGGCACGAGCAGTACTTC. Protein: CASSLRTGWHEQYF.